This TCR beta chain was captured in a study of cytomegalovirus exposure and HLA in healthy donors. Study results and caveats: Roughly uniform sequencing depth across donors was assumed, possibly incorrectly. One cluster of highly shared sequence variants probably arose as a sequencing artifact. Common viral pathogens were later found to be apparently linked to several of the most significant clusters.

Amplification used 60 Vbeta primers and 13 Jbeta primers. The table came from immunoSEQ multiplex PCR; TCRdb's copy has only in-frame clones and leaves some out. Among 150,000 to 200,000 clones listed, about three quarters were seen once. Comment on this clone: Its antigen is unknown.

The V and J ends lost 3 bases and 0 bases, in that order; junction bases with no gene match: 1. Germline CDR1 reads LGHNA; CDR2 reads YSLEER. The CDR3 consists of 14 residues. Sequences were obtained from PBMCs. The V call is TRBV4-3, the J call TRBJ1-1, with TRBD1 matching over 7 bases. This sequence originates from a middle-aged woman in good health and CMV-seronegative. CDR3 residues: CASSHDRVNTEAFF. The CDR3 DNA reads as TGCGCCAGCAGCCACGACAGGGTGAACACTGAAGCTTTCTTT.